This T cell receptor beta chain was recovered during a study of T cell changes during pregnancy in multiple sclerosis. The CDR3 runs to 16 residues. The junction had 6 bases not matched to a gene; V was cut back by 3 bases and J by 1 base. Per the germline V gene, CDR1 is LNHDA and CDR2 is SQIVND (reference sequence). This table comes from immunoSEQ multiplex PCR, and its TCRdb copy is limited to in-frame clones, with some not included. Seen here are over 45,000 clones, 91% observed once, and the top ten hold about 8.8%. The sequenced sample was CD8+ T cells from peripheral blood mononuclear cells, obtained after pregnancy. The chain carries TRBV19 and TRBJ2-1; 7 bases agree with TRBD1. The clonotype originates from a female donor with multiple sclerosis, enrolled in a pregnancy study. The CDR3 sequence is CASSISGGSSYNEQFF. In nucleotides, the CDR3 is TGTGCCAGTAGTATTTCAGGGGGTTCGTCCTACAATGAGCAGTTCTTC.